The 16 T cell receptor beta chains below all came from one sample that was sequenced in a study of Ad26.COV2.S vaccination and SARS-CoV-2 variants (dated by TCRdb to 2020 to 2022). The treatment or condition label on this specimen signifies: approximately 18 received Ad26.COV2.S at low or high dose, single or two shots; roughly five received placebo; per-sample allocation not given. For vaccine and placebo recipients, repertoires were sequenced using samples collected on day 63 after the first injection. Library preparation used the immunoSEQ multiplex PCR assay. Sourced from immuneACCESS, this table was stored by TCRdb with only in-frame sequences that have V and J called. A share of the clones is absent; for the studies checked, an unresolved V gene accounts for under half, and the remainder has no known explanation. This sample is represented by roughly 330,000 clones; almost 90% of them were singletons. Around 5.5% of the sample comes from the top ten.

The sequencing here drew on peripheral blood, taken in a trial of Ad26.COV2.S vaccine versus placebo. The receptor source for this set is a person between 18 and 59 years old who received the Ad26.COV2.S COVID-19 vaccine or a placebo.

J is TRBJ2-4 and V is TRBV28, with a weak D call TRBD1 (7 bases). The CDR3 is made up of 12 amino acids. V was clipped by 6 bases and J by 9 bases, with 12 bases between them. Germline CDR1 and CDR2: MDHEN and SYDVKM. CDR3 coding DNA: TGTGCCAGCAGAGGGGGCGGGGCCATTCAGTACTTC. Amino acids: CASRGGGAIQYF. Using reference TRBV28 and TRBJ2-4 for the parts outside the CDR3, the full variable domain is DVKVTQSSRYLVKRTGEKVFLECVQDMDHENMFWYRQDPGLGLRLIYFSYDVKMKEKGDIPEGYSVSREKKERFSLILESASTNQTSMYLCASRGGGAIQYFGAGTRLSVL.

The CDR3 loop reads CAGSSGDNEQFF. CDR3 in DNA: TGTGCCGGTTCTAGCGGAGACAATGAGCAGTTCTTC. This chain joins TRBV28 and TRBJ2-1, with 7 positions matching TRBD2. The CDR3 has 12 residues. Germline lookup yields CDR1 MDHEN and CDR2 SYDVKM. Unmatched junction bases numbered 6, after V lost 11 bases and J lost 5 bases.

The CDR3 sequence is CASSESANPYGYTF. As DNA, the CDR3 is TGCGCCAGCAGTGAGTCCGCGAACCCCTATGGCTACACCTTC. The J gene is TRBJ1-2, the V gene TRBV10-1; D call uncertain. CDR1 and CDR2 (germline): WNHNN, SYGVQD (reference sequence). Trimming removed 0 bases from V and 4 bases from J, with 9 bases in between. The CDR3 is 14 amino acids.

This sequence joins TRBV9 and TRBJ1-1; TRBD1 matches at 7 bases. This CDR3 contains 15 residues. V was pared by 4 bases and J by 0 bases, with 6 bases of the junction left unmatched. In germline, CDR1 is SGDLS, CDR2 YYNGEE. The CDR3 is CASSPQGQLNTEAFF. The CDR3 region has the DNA TGTGCCAGCAGCCCTCAGGGACAGTTGAACACTGAAGCTTTCTTT. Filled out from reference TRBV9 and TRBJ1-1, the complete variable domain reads DSGVTQTPKHLITATGQRVTLRCSPRSGDLSVYWYQQSLDQGLQFLIQYYNGEERAKGNILERFSAQQFPDLHSELNLSSLELGDSALYFCASSPQGQLNTEAFFGQGTRLTVV.

CDR3 sequence reads: CASSHQGDAINYGYTF. DNA of the CDR3: TGTGCCAGCAGCCATCAAGGGGACGCAATTAACTATGGCTACACCTTC. The J gene is TRBJ1-2, the V gene TRBV5-8; D might be TRBD1 (5 bases). Germline CDR1 and CDR2: SGHTS and YDEGEE. V shed 4 bases and J shed 1 base, with 17 bases lying between them. The CDR3 length is 16 residues.

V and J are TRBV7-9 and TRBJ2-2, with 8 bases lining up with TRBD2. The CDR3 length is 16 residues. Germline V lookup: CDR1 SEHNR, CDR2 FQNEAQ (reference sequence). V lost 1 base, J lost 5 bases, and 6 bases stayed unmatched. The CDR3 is CASSLVGAGATGELFF. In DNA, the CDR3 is TGTGCCAGCAGCTTAGTGGGAGCGGGAGCAACCGGGGAGCTGTTTTTT. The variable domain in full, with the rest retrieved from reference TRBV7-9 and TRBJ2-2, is DTGVSQNPRHKITKRGQNVTFRCDPISEHNRLYWYRQTLGQGPEFLTYFQNEAQLEKSRLLSDRFSAERPKGSFSTLEIQRTEQGDSAMYLCASSLVGAGATGELFFGEGSRLTVL.

CDR3 bases: TGTGCCAGTAGTAATTCCCTTCAAGAGACCCAGTACTTC. Its protein product is CASSNSLQETQYF. The rearrangement joins TRBV19 to TRBJ2-5, with D unclear. Trimming shortened V by 4 bases and J by 2 bases, and 8 bases separated the two germline ends. The CDR3 loop spans 13 amino acids. Per germline, CDR1 LNHDA and CDR2 SQIVND (reference sequence).

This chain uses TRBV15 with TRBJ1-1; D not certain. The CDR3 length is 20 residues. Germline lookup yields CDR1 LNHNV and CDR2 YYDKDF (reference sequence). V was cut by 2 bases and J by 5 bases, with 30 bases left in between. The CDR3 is CATSRPPYPNLRDGKTEAFF. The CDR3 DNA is TGTGCCACCAGCAGACCCCCGTATCCAAACCTCAGAGACGGAAAGACTGAAGCTTTCTTT.

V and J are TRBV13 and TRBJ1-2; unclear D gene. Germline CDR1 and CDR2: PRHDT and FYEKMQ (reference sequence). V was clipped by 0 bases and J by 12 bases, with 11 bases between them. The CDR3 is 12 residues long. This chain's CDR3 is CASSLGPRADTF. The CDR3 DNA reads TGTGCCAGCAGCTTAGGTCCCCGGGCGGACACCTTC.

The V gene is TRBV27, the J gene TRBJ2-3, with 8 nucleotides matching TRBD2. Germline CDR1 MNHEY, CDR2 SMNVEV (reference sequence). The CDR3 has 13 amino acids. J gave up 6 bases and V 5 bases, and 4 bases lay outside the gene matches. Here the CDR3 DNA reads TGTGCCAGCAGTCCCGAGCGGGGGGATACGCAGTATTTT. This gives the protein CASSPERGDTQYF.

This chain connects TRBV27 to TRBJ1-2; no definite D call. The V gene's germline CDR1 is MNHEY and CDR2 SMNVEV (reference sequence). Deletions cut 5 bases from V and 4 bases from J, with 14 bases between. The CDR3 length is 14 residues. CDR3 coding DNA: TGTGCCAGCAGTCCTGTTAGTTTGGGCTATGGCTACACCTTC. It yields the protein CASSPVSLGYGYTF.

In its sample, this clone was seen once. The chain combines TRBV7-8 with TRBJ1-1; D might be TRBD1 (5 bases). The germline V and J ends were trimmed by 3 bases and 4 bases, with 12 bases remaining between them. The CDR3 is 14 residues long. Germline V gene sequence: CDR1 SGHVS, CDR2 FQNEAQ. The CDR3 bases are TGTGCCAGCAGCTTGGGGGGGTGGATCACTGAAGCTTTCTTT. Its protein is CASSLGGWITEAFF.

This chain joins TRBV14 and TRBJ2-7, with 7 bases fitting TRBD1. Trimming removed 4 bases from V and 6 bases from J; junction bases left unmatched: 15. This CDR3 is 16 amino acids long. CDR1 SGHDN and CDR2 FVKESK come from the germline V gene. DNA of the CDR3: TGTGCCAGCAGCCGATATAATGCGAAGGGGGCCGGCGAGCAGTACTTC. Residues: CASSRYNAKGAGEQYF.

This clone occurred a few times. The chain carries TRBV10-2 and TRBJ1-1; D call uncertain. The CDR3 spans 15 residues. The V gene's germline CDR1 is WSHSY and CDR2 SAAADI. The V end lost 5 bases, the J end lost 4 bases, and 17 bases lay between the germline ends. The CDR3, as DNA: TGCGCCAGCAGTCCTTCGGGCCTCATGGGCACTGAAGCTTTCTTT. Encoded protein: CASSPSGLMGTEAFF.

CDR3 bases: TGCGCCAGCAGTGAAAAGACCCCAGATACGCAGTATTTT. It codes for CASSEKTPDTQYF. The chain couples TRBV10-1 to TRBJ2-3, with no clear D. The V gene's germline CDR1 is WNHNN and CDR2 SYGVQD (reference sequence). Trimming shortened V by 3 bases and J by 4 bases, and 8 bases separated the two germline ends. This CDR3 spans 13 amino acids.

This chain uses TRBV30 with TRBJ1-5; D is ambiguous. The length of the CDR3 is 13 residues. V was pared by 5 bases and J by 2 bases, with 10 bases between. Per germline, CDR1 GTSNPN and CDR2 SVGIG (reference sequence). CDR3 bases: TGTGCCTGGGCGGGAAAGGGCAATCAGCCCCAGCATTTT. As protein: CAWAGKGNQPQHF.